These T cell receptor beta chains were read from a single sample in a study of radiotherapy plus CTLA-4 blockade in lung cancer. TCRdb keeps only in-frame clones here, not all; method: immunoSEQ multiplex PCR. Of tens of thousands of clones listed, roughly 77% are singletons. The sequencing used peripheral blood, collected from a patient treated with radiotherapy plus ipilimumab. The receptors derive from a human donor with non-small cell lung cancer who had a complete response to radiotherapy plus ipilimumab. Each CDR3 is given with its conserved first and last residue.

V gene: TRBV6-1
J gene: TRBJ2-7
CDR3 protein: CASSEITYEQYF

V gene: TRBV2
J gene: TRBJ2-1
CDR3 protein: CASSEAVRRGPVF

V gene: TRBV7-9
J gene: TRBJ2-4
CDR3 protein: CASSTTGTGFTLAKNIQYF

V gene: TRBV29-1
J gene: TRBJ1-1
CDR3 protein: CSVGKDRGPRNTEAFF

V gene: TRBV5-1
J gene: TRBJ2-7
CDR3 protein: CASSTSGTGSYEQYF

V gene: TRBV19
J gene: TRBJ2-5
CDR3 protein: CASSVEQGRETQYF

V gene: TRBV30
J gene: TRBJ2-5
CDR3 protein: CASEGGGHEAQYF

V gene: TRBV7-2
J gene: TRBJ2-5
CDR3 protein: CASSPGYLQETQYF

V gene: TRBV28
J gene: TRBJ2-5
CDR3 protein: CASRRSGYQETQYF

V gene: TRBV2
J gene: TRBJ2-3
CDR3 protein: CARWAGGTDTQYF

V gene: TRBV19
J gene: TRBJ1-2
CDR3 protein: CASSIKEDRPAYYYGYTF

V gene: TRBV18
J gene: TRBJ1-1
CDR3 protein: CASSPGQGPKTEAFF

V gene: TRBV19
J gene: TRBJ2-3
CDR3 protein: CASRDRGRDTQYF

V gene: TRBV15
J gene: TRBJ2-3
CDR3 protein: CATSRELAGGTDTQYF

V gene: TRBV7-9
J gene: TRBJ2-1
CDR3 protein: CASSPRGAGGYYNEQFF

V gene: TRBV6-5
J gene: TRBJ2-7
CDR3 protein: CASSGPGREQYF

V gene: TRBV5-4
J gene: TRBJ2-3
CDR3 protein: CASSLGQGGTQYF

V gene: TRBV5-4
J gene: TRBJ1-1
CDR3 protein: CASSLAQSNTEAFF

V gene: TRBV18
J gene: TRBJ1-2
CDR3 protein: CASSQWGVTTSNYGYTF

V gene: TRBV5-3
J gene: TRBJ2-5
CDR3 protein: CARSLSGGEETQYF

V gene: TRBV5-6
J gene: TRBJ2-3
CDR3 protein: CASSLAGGNADTQYF

V gene: TRBV11-2
J gene: TRBJ2-2
CDR3 protein: CASSSTGPYTGELFF

V gene: TRBV6-5
J gene: TRBJ2-3
CDR3 protein: CASSYQYTDTQYF

V gene: TRBV7-9
J gene: TRBJ1-1
CDR3 protein: CASSFREGSAEAFF

V gene: TRBV7-2
J gene: TRBJ1-1
CDR3 protein: CASSLQSIMNTEAFF

V gene: TRBV21-1
J gene: TRBJ1-1
CDR3 protein: CASRGGVNTEAFF

V gene: TRBV18
J gene: TRBJ1-5
CDR3 protein: CASSPPVGSGAHNQPQHF